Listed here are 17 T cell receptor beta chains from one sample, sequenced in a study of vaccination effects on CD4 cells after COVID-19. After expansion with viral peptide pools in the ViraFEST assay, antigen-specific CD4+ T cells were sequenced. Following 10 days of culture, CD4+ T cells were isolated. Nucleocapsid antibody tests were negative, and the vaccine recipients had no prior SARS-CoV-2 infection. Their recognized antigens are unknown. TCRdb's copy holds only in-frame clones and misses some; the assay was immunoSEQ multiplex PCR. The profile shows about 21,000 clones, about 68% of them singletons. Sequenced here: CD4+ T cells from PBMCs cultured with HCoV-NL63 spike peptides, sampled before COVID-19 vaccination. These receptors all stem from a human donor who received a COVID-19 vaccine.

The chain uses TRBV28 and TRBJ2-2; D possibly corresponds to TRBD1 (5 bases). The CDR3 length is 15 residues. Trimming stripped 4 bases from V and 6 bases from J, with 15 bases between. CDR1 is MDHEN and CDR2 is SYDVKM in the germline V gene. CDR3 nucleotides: TGTGCCAGCAGTTCAGGTGGCAGGGAAGCCGGGGAGCTGTTTTTT. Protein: CASSSGGREAGELFF.

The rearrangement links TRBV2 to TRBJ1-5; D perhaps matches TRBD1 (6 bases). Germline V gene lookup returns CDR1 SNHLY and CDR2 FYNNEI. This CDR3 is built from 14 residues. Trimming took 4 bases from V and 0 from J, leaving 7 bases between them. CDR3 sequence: CASSVGASNQPQHF. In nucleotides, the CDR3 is TGTGCCAGCAGTGTGGGGGCTAGCAATCAGCCCCAGCATTTT.

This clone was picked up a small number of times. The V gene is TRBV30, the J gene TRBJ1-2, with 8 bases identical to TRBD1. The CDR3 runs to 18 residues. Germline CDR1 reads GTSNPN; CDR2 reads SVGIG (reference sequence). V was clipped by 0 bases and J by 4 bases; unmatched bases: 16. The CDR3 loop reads CAWSVMQSGGARSYGYTF. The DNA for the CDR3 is TGTGCCTGGAGTGTAATGCAGTCAGGGGGCGCCCGGAGCTATGGCTACACCTTC.

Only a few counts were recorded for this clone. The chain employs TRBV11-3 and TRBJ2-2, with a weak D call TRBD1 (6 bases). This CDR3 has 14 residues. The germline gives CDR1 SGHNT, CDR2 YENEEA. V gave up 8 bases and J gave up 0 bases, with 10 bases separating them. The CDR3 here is CASRAGANTGELFF. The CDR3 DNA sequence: TGTGCCAGCCGCGCAGGGGCGAACACCGGGGAGCTGTTTTTT.

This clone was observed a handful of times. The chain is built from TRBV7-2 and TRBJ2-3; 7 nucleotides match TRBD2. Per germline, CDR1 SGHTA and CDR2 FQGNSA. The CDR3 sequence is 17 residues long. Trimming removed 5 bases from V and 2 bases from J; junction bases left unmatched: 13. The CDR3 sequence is CASSTRSGRGYTDTQYF. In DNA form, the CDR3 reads TGTGCCAGCAGCACCCGGTCGGGGCGGGGGTACACAGATACGCAGTATTTT.

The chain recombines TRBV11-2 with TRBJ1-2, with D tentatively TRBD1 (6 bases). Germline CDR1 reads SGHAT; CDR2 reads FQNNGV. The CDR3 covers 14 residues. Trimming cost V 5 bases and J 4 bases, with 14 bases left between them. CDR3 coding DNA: TGTGCCAGCAGCCTGAGCAGACAGGCCTATGGCTACACCTTC. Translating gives CASSLSRQAYGYTF.

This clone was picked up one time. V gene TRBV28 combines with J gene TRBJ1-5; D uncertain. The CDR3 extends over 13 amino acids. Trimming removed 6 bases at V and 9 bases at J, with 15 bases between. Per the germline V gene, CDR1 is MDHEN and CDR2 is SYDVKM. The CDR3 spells CASSPVRERPQHF. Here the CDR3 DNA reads TGTGCCAGCAGCCCTGTCCGGGAGCGGCCCCAGCATTTT.

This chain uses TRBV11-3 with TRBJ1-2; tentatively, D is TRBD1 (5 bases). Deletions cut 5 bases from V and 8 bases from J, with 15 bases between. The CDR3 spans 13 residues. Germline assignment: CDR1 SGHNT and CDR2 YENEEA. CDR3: CASSRNMGEGYTF. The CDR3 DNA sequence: TGTGCCAGCAGCCGCAACATGGGGGAAGGCTACACCTTC.

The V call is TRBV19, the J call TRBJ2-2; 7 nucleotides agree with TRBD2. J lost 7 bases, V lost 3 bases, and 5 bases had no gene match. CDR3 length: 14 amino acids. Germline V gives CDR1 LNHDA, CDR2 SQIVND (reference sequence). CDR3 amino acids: CASSMGGGIGELFF. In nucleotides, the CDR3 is TGTGCCAGTAGTATGGGGGGGGGTATCGGGGAGCTGTTTTTT. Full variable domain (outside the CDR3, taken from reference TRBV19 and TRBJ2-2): DGGITQSPKYLFRKEGQNVTLSCEQNLNHDAMYWYRQDPGQGLRLIYYSQIVNDFQKGDIAEGYSVSREKKESFPLTVTSAQKNPTAFYLCASSMGGGIGELFFGEGSRLTVL.

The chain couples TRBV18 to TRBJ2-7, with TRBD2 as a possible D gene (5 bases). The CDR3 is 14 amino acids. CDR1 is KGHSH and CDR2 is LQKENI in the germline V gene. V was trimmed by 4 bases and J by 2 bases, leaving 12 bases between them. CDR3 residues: CASSRAAGTYEQYF. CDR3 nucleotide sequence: TGTGCCAGCTCACGGGCGGCGGGCACCTACGAGCAGTACTTC.

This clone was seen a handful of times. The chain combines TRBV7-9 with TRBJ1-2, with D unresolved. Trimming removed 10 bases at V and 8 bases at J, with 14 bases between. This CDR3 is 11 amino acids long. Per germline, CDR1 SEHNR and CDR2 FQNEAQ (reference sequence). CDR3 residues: CANSDPSGYTF. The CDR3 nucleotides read TGTGCCAACTCAGACCCGAGCGGCTACACCTTC.

CDR3 amino acids: CASSPERRTYEQYF. In nucleotides, the CDR3 is TGTGCCAGCAGTCCGGAAAGGAGAACCTACGAGCAGTACTTC. The chain links TRBV27 to TRBJ2-7; D gene uncertain. CDR3 length equals 14 residues. V lost 5 bases, J lost 2 bases, and 13 bases lay in between. Germline V lookup: CDR1 MNHEY, CDR2 SMNVEV (reference sequence).

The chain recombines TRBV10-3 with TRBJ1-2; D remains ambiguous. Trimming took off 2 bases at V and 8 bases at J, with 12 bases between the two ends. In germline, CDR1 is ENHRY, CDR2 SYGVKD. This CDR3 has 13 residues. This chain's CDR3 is CAISEGRVEGYTF. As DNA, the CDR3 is TGTGCCATCAGTGAGGGGAGGGTAGAAGGCTACACCTTC.

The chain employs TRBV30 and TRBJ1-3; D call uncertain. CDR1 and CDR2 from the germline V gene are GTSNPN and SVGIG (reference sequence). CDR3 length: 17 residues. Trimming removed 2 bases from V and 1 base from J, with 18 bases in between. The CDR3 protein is CAWSSSTAGISGNTIYF. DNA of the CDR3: TGTGCCTGGAGTTCGTCCACGGCCGGCATATCTGGAAACACCATATATTTT.

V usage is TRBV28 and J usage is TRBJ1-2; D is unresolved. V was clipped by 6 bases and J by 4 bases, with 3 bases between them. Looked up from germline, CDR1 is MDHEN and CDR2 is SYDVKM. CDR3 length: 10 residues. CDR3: CASRRYGYTF. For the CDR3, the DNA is TGTGCCAGCAGACGCTATGGCTACACCTTC.

CDR3 nucleotides: TGTGCCAGCAGTTTACCCCCAGGGGGTGGCTACACCTTC. It translates to CASSLPPGGGYTF. This sequence joins TRBV28 and TRBJ1-2; TRBD1 agrees at 7 bases. Per the germline V gene, CDR1 is MDHEN and CDR2 is SYDVKM. The CDR3 runs 13 residues. V lost 2 bases, J lost 7 bases, and 4 bases stayed unmatched.

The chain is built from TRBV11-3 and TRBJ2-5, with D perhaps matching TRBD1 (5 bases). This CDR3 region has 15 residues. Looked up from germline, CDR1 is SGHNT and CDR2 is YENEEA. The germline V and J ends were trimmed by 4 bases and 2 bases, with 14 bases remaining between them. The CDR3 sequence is CASSSSKTEQETQYF. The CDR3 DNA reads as TGTGCCAGCAGCTCCTCAAAGACAGAACAAGAGACCCAGTACTTC.